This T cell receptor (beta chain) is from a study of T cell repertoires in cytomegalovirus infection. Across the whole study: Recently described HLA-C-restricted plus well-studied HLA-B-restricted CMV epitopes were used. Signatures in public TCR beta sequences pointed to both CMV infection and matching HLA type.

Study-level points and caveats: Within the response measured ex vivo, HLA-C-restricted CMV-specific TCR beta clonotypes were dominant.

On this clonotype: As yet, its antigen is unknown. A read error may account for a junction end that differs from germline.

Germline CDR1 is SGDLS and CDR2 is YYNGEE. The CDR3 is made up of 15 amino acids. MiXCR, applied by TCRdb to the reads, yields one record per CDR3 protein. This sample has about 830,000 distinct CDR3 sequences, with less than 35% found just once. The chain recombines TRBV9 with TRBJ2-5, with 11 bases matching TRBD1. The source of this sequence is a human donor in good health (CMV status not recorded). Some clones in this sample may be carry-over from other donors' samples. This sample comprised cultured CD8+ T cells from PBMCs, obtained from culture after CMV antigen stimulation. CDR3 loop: CASSAKDRGLETRYF. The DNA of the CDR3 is TGTGCCAGCAGCGCAAAGGACAGGGGGCTTGAGACCCGGTACTTC.